The 3 T cell receptor beta chains below were found in one sample sequenced in a study of control samples from healthy donors and cancer patients. TCRdb's table, derived via immunoSEQ multiplex PCR, lists solely in-frame clones and lacks some. The table lists 85,000 to 90,000 clones, roughly 91% of them singletons. Sequenced sample: PBMCs. The receptors stem from a woman aged 50 to 65 with colorectal cancer.

The V gene is TRBV5-1, the J gene TRBJ2-4; the match to TRBD1 covers 7 bases. Trimming removed 2 bases from V and 4 bases from J; junction bases left unmatched: 6. Germline CDR1 reads SGHRS; CDR2 reads YFSETQ. CDR3 length equals 15 residues. CDR3 in DNA: TGCGCCAGCAGCTTACCCGGGACAGAGAAAAACATTCAGTACTTC. Translation: CASSLPGTEKNIQYF. Looking up the rest from reference TRBV5-1 and TRBJ2-4 gives the full variable domain: KAGVTQTPRYLIKTRGQQVTLSCSPISGHRSVSWYQQTPGQGLQFLFEYFSETQRNKGNFPGRFSGRQFSNSRSEMNVSTLELGDSALYLCASSLPGTEKNIQYFGAGTRLSVL.

This sequence joins TRBV4-3 and TRBJ2-1, with D unclear. V lost 0 bases, J lost 4 bases, and 13 bases lay in between. This CDR3 contains 16 residues. CDR1 LGHNA and CDR2 YSLEER come from the germline V gene. DNA for the CDR3: TGCGCCAGCAGCCAAGATGAGGTGGGAAATTACAATGAGCAGTTCTTC. This gives the protein CASSQDEVGNYNEQFF.

The V gene is TRBV6-2 or TRBV6-3, the J gene TRBJ2-1, with 9 nucleotides matching TRBD1. CDR1 is MNHEY, CDR2 SVGEGT, per germline. Trimming at V came to 0 bases and at J to 8 bases, leaving 5 bases not matched to a gene. The CDR3 runs 15 residues. CDR3 bases: TGTGCCAGCAGTTACTCGACAGGGGGAGTGGATGAGCAGTTCTTC. Its translation: CASSYSTGGVDEQFF.